Each of the 12 T cell receptor beta chains below was sequenced from the same sample in a study of blood T cell repertoires in COVID-19. Here immunoSEQ multiplex PCR was the method, and the copy in TCRdb shows in-frame clones only, minus some. Counted here are 250,000 or so clones, 70% to 90% occurring once; the ten biggest clones make up roughly 6.7%. What was sequenced was peripheral blood. All receptors derive from a woman between 25 and 40 years old with COVID-19, enrolled during active disease.

The chain employs TRBV19 and TRBJ1-2; TRBD1 agrees at 12 bases. V shed 1 base and J 6 bases; nucleotides not matched to a gene: 0. CDR1 and CDR2 from the germline V gene are LNHDA and SQIVND (reference sequence). CDR3 length: 14 amino acids. CDR3 amino acids: CASSIGDRGHGYTF. CDR3 DNA: TGTGCCAGTAGTATAGGGGACAGGGGGCATGGCTACACCTTC.

The chain combines TRBV7-2 with TRBJ2-3; D remains unclear. The CDR3 runs 14 residues. Germline values: CDR1 SGHTA, CDR2 FQGNSA. Trimming removed 5 bases at V and 0 bases at J, with 9 bases between. Here the CDR3 reads CASSPPLSTDTQYF. The CDR3 DNA reads as TGTGCCAGCAGCCCCCCTTTAAGCACAGATACGCAGTATTTT.

Written as DNA, the CDR3 is TGTGCCAGCAGCTTACTCGGGGTGTCGGGGGGCATGGACACTGAAGCTTTCTTT. Translated: CASSLLGVSGGMDTEAFF. This sequence joins TRBV11-2 and TRBJ1-1, with D perhaps TRBD1 (6 bases). The CDR3 is 18 residues long. Trimming took 2 bases from V and 3 from J, leaving 22 bases between them. CDR1 is SGHAT and CDR2 is FQNNGV in the germline V gene.

The chain links TRBV28 to TRBJ2-1; a possible D gene is TRBD1 (6 bases). This CDR3 has 14 amino acids. V was clipped by 9 bases and J by 3 bases, with 15 bases between them. CDR1 is MDHEN and CDR2 is SYDVKM in the germline V gene. The CDR3 DNA sequence: TGTGCCAGTCGTTCAGGGGCCCTCTACAATGAGCAGTTCTTC. It codes for CASRSGALYNEQFF.

The gene calls are TRBV7-2 and TRBJ2-7, with 7 nucleotides matching TRBD1. The CDR3 sequence is 15 residues long. CDR1 SGHTA and CDR2 FQGNSA come from the germline V gene. The ends lost 1 base at V and 3 bases at J; junction bases unmatched: 6. The CDR3: CASSLGGWDSYEQYV. CDR3 nucleotides: TGTGCCAGCAGCTTAGGTGGTTGGGACAGCTACGAGCAGTACGTC.

This clone occurred once. This chain joins TRBV27 and TRBJ2-7; 7 nucleotides agree with TRBD2. Germline CDR1 is MNHEY and CDR2 is SMNVEV (reference sequence). J lost 5 bases, V lost 0 bases, and 10 bases had no gene match. The CDR3 is made up of 16 amino acids. The CDR3 loop is CASSLSQAGPPHEQYV. CDR3 nucleotides: TGTGCCAGCAGTTTATCCCAAGCGGGACCCCCTCACGAGCAGTACGTC.

The J gene is TRBJ2-4, the V gene TRBV2; a weak D match, TRBD1 (6 bases). The CDR3 spans 15 residues. The germline CDR1 and CDR2 sequences are SNHLY and FYNNEI. Trimming removed 5 bases from V and 3 bases from J, with 14 bases in between. CDR3 protein: CASSTSGRGKNIQYF. The CDR3 coding sequence is TGTGCCAGCAGTACATCGGGCAGGGGCAAAAACATTCAGTACTTC.

Here the CDR3 DNA reads TGCAGCGTTACCGTCATGGGCCCTCCTTCAGATACGCAGTATTTT. Protein sequence: CSVTVMGPPSDTQYF. The rearrangement joins TRBV29-1 to TRBJ2-3; D not resolved. Trimming took off 5 bases at V and 4 bases at J, with 19 bases between the two ends. The CDR3 is 15 amino acids. Germline CDR1 reads SQVTM; CDR2 reads ANQGSEA.

The chain joins TRBV10-3 to TRBJ2-7; no clear D. Germline assignment: CDR1 ENHRY and CDR2 SYGVKD. This CDR3 has 12 amino acids. Trimming shortened V by 8 bases and J by 5 bases, and 13 bases separated the two germline ends. CDR3 sequence (DNA): TGTGCCATCGGTGGAGCTAGACACGAGCAGTACTTC. The encoded protein is CAIGGARHEQYF.

The chain combines TRBV4-3 with TRBJ1-2, with a weak D call TRBD1 (6 bases). Per germline, CDR1 LGHNA and CDR2 YSLEER. This CDR3 region has 16 residues. Deletions cut 1 base from V and 4 bases from J, with 16 bases between. Here the CDR3 DNA reads TGCGCCAGCAGCCAAGTGGGGGGGGCGGCGTCCTATGGCTACACCTTC. Residues: CASSQVGGAASYGYTF.

The gene calls are TRBV13 and TRBJ2-1, with TRBD2 matching over 14 bases. V lost 0 bases and J lost 6; bases outside the gene matches: 7. CDR1 and CDR2 from the germline V gene are PRHDT and FYEKMQ (reference sequence). CDR3 length: 18 residues. CDR3 residues: CASSLGLMTSGRANEQFF. CDR3 bases: TGTGCCAGCAGCTTAGGCCTTATGACTAGCGGGAGGGCCAATGAGCAGTTCTTC.

The rearrangement links TRBV7-2 to TRBJ1-1; D gene ambiguous. Germline V lookup: CDR1 SGHTA, CDR2 FQGNSA. CDR3 length: 14 residues. V dropped 4 bases and J dropped 3 bases, with 12 bases sitting between them. The CDR3 nucleotides read TGTGCCAGCAGCTCCCGGGGTACCGACACTGAAGCTTTCTTT. Its translation is CASSSRGTDTEAFF.